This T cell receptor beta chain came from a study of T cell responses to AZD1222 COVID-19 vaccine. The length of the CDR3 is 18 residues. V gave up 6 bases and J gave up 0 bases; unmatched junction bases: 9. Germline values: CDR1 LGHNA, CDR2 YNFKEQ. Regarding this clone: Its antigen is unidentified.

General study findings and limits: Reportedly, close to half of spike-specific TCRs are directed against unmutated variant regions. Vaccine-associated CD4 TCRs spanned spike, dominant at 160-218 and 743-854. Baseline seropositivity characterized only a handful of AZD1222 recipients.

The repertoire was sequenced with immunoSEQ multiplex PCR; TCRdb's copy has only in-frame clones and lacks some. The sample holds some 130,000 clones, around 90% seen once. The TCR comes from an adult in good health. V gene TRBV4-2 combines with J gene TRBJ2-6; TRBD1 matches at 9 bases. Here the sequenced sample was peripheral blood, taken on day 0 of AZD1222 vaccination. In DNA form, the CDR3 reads TGTGCCAGCAGATCCGGGACAGGGTTTTCCTCTGGGGCCAACGTCCTGACTTTC. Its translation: CASRSGTGFSSGANVLTF.